This T cell receptor (beta chain) emerged from a study of Ad26.COV2.S vaccination and SARS-CoV-2 variants (dated by TCRdb to the early 2020s). Concerning the study at large: Donors in the vaccine arm were drawn from COV1001, a phase I-IIa trial of Ad26.COV2.S in healthy adults that was multicentre, randomized, double-blind and placebo-controlled. Dosing of Ad26.COV2.S was intramuscular, at either 5x10^10 or 1x10^11 viral particles, delivered as one shot or as two shots spaced 56 days apart. Investigators did not know the trial group allocation while performing experiments and assessing outcomes. The TCR-sequenced set comprised around 30 samples: around 20 Ad26.COV2.S vaccine recipients, 5 placebo recipients and 8 SARS-CoV-2 convalescent individuals. Participants in the trial were split at random into five groups of five each, receiving low-dose or high-dose Ad26.COV2.S once or twice, or else placebo on both occasions. TCRbeta repertoire sequencing served as the tool for gauging how specific and how broad the SARS-CoV-2-reactive T cell receptors were following Ad26.COV2.S vaccination.

Overall study results and their limits: After vaccination, spike-specific CD8+ and CD4+ T cell responses were reported to show substantial breadth. The study lacked the statistical power to compare responses across vaccine doses or regimens. The authors noted that the TCR breadth and depth analyses may have underestimated total T cell responses. Comparable non-spike TCR breadth was observed between vaccine and placebo recipients, consistent with only spike being contained in the vaccine. Spike-specific TCR breadth was higher in Ad26.COV2.S recipients than in placebo recipients (P = 0.0014).

The treatment or condition tag for this specimen amounts to: roughly 19 received Ad26.COV2.S at low or high dose, single or two shots; several received placebo; per-sample allocation not given. Repertoires of vaccine and placebo recipients were sequenced from samples taken on day 63 after the first injection. Between 29 July and 7 August 2020, Cohort 1b enrolled around 24 adults aged 18-55 years at one site in Boston, USA. Ad26.COV2.S was a replication-incompetent adenovirus type 26 vector expressing a prefusion-stabilized SARS-CoV-2 spike protein from the original Wuhan strain. The immunoSEQ Assay was used to sequence TCRbeta CDR3 regions. After extraction, genomic DNA underwent amplification by bias-controlled multiplex PCR, followed by high-throughput sequencing. Under the source paper's analysis protocol: Collapsing and filtering of sequences were performed to quantify the absolute abundance of each unique TCRbeta CDR3 region. T cell fraction was estimated by normalization of TCRbeta template counts to usable DNA, with usable DNA being measured through amplification of reference genes present in all nucleated cells. Repertoire TCRs were annotated as SARS-CoV-2-specific when V gene, CDR3 amino acid sequence and J gene were exactly matched to a known reactive TCR set. The reference SARS-CoV-2 TCR set came from MIRA and was filtered for enrichment in COVID-19-positive ImmuneCODE repertoires, removing public or cross-reactive TCRs. Using the MIRA antigens, annotated TCRs were further analysed by specific ORF or by position within an ORF. Breadth was defined as annotated unique rearrangements over total unique productive rearrangements; depth was the summed frequency of those rearrangements. Two-sided Wilcoxon rank-sum tests were applied when comparing TCR breadth between groups. The source is immuneACCESS, and TCRdb retained only in-frame sequences with V and J called. Part of the clones is not carried over; for the studies checked, unresolved V genes explain less than half of this, and the remainder is unexplained. That table gives V, J and clone size, and the DNA gave D and trimming. The sample includes about 470,000 clones, with roughly 88% observed a single time. Approximately 4.5% of the sample lies in the top ten.

For this clone: Its antigen remains unidentified. Base qualities were left out, and no much larger clone turns up one base away.

This clonotype was obtained from a person between 18 and 65 years old who received the Ad26.COV2.S COVID-19 vaccine or a placebo. The sequenced sample was peripheral blood, obtained in a trial of Ad26.COV2.S vaccine versus placebo.

At the DNA level, the sequence is TGTGCCAGCAGCCAAGATTGGACAGGGGGTTACGATGGCTACACCTTC. It translates to CASSQDWTGGYDGYTF. Recombination linked TRBV3-1 (or the pseudogene TRBV3-2) to TRBJ1-2, with TRBD1 identical over 10 junction bases. Measured from the cysteine to the phenylalanine, the CDR3 is 16 residues long. The only DNA kept is the CDR3, 48 bases in frame from the first base. Germline trimming amounts to 0 bases on V and 6 bases on J, with 7 as the count of junction bases outside the gene matches. Looking up the germline V gene (reference sequence) yields CDR1 LGHDT and CDR2 YNNKEL.